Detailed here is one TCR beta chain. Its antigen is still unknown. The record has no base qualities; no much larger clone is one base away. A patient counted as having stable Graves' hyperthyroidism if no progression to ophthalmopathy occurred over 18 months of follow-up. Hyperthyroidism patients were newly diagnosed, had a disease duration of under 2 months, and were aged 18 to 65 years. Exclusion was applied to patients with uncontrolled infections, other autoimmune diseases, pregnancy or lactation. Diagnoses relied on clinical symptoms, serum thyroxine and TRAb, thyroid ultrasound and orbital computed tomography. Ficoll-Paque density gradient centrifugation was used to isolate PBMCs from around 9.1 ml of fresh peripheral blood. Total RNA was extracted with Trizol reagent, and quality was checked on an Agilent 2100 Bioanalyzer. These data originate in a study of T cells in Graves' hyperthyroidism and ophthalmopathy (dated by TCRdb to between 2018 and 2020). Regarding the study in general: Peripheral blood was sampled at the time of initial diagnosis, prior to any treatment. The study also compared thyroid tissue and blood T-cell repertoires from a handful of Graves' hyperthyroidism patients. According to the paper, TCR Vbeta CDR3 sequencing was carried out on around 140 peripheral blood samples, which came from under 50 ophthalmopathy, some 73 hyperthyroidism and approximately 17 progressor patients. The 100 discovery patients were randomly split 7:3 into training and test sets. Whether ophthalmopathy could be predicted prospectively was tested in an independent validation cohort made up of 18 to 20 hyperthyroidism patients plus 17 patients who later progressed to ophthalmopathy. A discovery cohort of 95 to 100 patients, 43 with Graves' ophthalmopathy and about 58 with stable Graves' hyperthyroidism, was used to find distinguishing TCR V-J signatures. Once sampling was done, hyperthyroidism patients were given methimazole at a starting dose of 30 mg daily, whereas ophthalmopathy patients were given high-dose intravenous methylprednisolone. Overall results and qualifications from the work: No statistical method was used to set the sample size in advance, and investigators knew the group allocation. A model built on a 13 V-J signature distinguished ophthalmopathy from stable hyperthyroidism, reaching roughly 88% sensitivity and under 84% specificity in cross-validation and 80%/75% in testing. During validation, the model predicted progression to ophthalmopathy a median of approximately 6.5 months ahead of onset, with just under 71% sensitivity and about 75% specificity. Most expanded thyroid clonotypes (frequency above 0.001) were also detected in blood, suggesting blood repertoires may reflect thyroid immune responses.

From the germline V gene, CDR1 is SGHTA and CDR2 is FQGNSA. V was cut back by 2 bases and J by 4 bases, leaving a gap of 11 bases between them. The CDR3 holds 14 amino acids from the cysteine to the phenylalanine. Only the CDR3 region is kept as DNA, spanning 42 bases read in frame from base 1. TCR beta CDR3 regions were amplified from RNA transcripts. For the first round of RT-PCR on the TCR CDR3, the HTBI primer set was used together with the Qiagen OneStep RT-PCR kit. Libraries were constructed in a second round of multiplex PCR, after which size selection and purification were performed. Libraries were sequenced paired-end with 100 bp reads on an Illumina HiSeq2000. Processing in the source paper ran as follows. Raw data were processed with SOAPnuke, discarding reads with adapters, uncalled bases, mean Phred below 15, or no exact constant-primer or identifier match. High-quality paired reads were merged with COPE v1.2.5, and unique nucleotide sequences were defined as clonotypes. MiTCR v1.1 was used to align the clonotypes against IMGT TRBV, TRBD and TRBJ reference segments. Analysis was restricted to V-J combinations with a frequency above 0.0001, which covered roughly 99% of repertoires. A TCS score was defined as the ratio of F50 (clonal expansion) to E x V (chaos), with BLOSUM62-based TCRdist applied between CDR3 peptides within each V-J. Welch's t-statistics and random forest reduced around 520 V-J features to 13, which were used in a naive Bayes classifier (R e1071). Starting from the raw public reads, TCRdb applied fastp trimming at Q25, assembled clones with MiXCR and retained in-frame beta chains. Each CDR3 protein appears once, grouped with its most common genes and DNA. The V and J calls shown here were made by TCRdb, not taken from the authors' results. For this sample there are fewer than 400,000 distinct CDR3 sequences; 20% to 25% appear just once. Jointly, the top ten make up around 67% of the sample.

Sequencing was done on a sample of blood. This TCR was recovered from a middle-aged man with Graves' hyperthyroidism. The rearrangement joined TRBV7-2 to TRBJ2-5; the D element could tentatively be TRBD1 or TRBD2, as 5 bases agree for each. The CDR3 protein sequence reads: CASSLNGAIETQYF. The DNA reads TGTGCCAGCAGCTTAAACGGGGCTATAGAGACCCAGTACTTC.